Sequencing of this T cell receptor (beta chain) was carried out in a study of cytomegalovirus exposure and HLA in healthy donors. Primers for the PCR totalled 60 Vbeta and 13 Jbeta. Profiling relied on immunoSEQ multiplex PCR, and the TCRdb table lists in-frame clones only, not all of them. The data show 60,000 to 90,000 clones, with around 70% seen just once and about 8.9% held by the top ten. V dropped 1 base and J dropped 4; count of bases not matched to a gene: 4. The CDR3 length is 15 residues. Germline V gene sequence: CDR1 LGHNT, CDR2 FRNRAP. The chain is built from TRBV12-5 and TRBJ2-3; 8 nucleotides match TRBD1. This clonotype was obtained from a woman between 45 and 65 years old in good health and CMV-seropositive. The sample was PBMCs. This CDR3 reads CASGLDGQGSDTQYF. The DNA for the CDR3 is TGTGCTAGTGGTTTGGACGGACAGGGATCAGATACGCAGTATTTT.